The TCR beta chain under discussion was sequenced for a study of stem cell transplantation in POMP-related autoinflammatory disease. Study overall: Defective thymoproteasomes were hypothesized to impair CD8+ T-cell positive selection. Before transplant, CD4+ T cells skewed naive and CD8+ proportions were low.

The germline gives CDR1 LNHDA, CDR2 SQIVND (reference sequence). The CDR3 length is 20 residues. Losses at the gene ends were 0 bases for V and 0 bases for J; bases not matched to a gene: 13. Measured with immunoSEQ multiplex PCR; TCRdb has only the in-frame clones, and not every one. The table records some 69,000 clones, approximately 90% of them present only once. Sequenced here: CD4+ T cells from PBMCs, sampled after stem cell transplantation. The TCR comes from a human patient with POMP-related autoinflammation and immune dysregulation (PRAID). A subset of T cells may come from the graft donor. The V and J genes are TRBV19 and TRBJ1-4, with 7 positions matching TRBD1. The chain's CDR3 is CASSIDPRTGDQPTNEKLFF. The CDR3 DNA sequence: TGTGCCAGTAGTATAGATCCGCGAACAGGGGACCAACCAACTAATGAAAAACTGTTTTTT.